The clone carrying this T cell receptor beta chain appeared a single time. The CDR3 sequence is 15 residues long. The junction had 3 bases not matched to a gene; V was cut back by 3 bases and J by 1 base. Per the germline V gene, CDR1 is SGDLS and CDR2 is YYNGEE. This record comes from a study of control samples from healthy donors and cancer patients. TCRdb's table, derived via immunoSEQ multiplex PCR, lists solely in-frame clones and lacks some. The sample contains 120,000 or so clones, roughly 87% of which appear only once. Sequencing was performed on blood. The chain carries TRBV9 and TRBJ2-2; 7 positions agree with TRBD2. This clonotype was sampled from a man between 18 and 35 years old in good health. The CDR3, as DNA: TGTGCCAGCAGCGGGGGCGGGGGGAACACCGGGGAGCTGTTTTTT. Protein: CASSGGGGNTGELFF.